This T cell receptor beta chain was retrieved from a study of CD8 T cells in Susac syndrome (dated by TCRdb to 2018 to 2020). Notes on the research overall: Whether CD8+ T cell activation and differentiation in Susac syndrome was antigen driven was tested using repertoire sequencing. Paper-wide results and their limitations: The number of individuals in the TCR sequencing and HLA analysis was acknowledged as relatively small.

High-throughput TCR beta sequencing profiled peripheral blood CD8+ and CD4+ T cells from healthy donors, Susac syndrome patients and multiple sclerosis patients. Healthy donors were included as age- and sex-matched controls. Bulk CD8+ and CD4+ T cells were purified magnetically by negative isolation, whereas CD8+ TEMRA cells were enriched by FACS. Blood was collected in EDTA tubes and processed within 24 hours, with PBMCs isolated through density gradient centrifugation. PBMCs intended for TCR sequencing were cryopreserved in liquid nitrogen and thawed later in a water bath at 37 degrees C. Purity of sorted or isolated CD4+, CD8+ and CD8+ TEMRA cells was at least 90%. RNA was extracted with the RNeasy kit and roughly 0.5 to 1 ug was reverse transcribed using random hexamers. The immunoSEQ multiplex PCR assay, which covers 54 Vbeta and 13 Jbeta segments, was used to amplify TCR beta CDR3 regions. PCR amplification bias was corrected by using a synthetic template baseline for primer optimization and computational correction. Per the source publication's procedure: Reads were assigned to V, D and J genes according to IMGT and analyzed in immunoSEQ Analyzer, with only productive sequences retained. To calculate clonality, Shannon entropy was normalized by log2 of the number of productive unique sequences and then subtracted from one. For each patient and control, public and private clones were evaluated among the 100 most prevalent clones. Clones were defined as Susac-specific if absent from the healthy and MS cohorts, from 1052 published viral clones and from other ImmuneACCESS disease sequences. TCRdb took the public reads, trimmed them with fastp at Q25, ran MiXCR for clone calling and kept in-frame beta chains. Rows with a matching CDR3 protein are joined into one entry that keeps the most common DNA and genes. These V and J calls derive from TCRdb rather than the authors' analysis. This sample comprises some 150,000 distinct CDR3 sequences, roughly 95% of them detected only once. The top ten hold under 0.095% of the sample.

Details on this clonotype: Its antigen is not yet known. Base qualities are missing; no much larger clone stands one base away.

Cut back by 1 base and 5 bases, the V and J ends lie 9 bases apart. The germline V gene specifies SGHAT as CDR1 and FQNNGV as CDR2. The cysteine opens and the phenylalanine closes a CDR3 of 14 amino acids. Only the CDR3 DNA is retained, 42 bases long and in frame from the first base. The clonotype originates from a human donor in good health. The chain links TRBV11-2 with TRBJ2-1, with TRBD2 tentatively as D gene (6 bases match). Sample: CD4+ T cells from PBMCs. The CDR3 protein is CASSLGRRDNEQFF. The sequenced DNA: TGTGCCAGCAGCTTAGGCAGGAGGGACAATGAGCAGTTCTTC.